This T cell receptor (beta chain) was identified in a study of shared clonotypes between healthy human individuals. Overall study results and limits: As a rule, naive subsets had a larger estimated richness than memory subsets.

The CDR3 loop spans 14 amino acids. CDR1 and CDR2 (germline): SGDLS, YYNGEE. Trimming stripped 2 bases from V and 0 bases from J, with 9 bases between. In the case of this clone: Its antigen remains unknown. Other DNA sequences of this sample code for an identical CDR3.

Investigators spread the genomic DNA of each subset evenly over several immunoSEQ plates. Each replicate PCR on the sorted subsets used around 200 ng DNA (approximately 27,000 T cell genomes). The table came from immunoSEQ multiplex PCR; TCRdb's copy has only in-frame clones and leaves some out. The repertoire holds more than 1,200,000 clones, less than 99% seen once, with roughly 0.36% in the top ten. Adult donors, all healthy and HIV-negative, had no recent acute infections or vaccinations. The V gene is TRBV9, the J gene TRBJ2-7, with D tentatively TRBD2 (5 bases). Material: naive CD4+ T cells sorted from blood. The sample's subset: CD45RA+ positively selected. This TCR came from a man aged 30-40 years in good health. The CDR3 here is CASSVRSGSYEQYF. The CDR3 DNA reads TGTGCCAGCAGCGTCCGAAGCGGCTCCTACGAGCAGTACTTC.